The clone carrying this T cell receptor (beta chain) was detected only once. This specimen comes from a study of glioma-infiltrating T cells after dendritic cell vaccination. Study details: Samples are from glioblastoma patients in Phase I and II dendritic cell vaccine trials. Between about 2003 and 2012, patients got autologous tumor lysate-pulsed dendritic cell vaccines.

Time point here: after dendritic cell vaccination, including at tumor progression/relapse. Isocitrate dehydrogenase mutation was absent in all glioblastoma patients. Germline values: CDR1 MNHEY, CDR2 SMNVEV (reference sequence). The CDR3 extends over 19 amino acids. The V segment lost 2 bases and the J segment 4 bases; nucleotides outside the gene matches: 20. Produced via immunoSEQ multiplex PCR; TCRdb's table is partial and in-frame only. The table lists over 90,000 clones, 80% of them singletons. The clonotype originates from a human donor with glioblastoma. The chain links TRBV27 to TRBJ2-7; 7 bases line up with TRBD1. The sequencing used blood, collected after dendritic cell vaccination. CDR3 nucleotides: TGTGCCAGCAGTTTAAAAGAGGACAGGCCCCTCGGGCGTATGTACGAGCAGTACTTC. This sequence encodes CASSLKEDRPLGRMYEQYF.